These 17 T cell receptor beta chains came from one sample sequenced in a study of patients and donors after allogeneic stem cell transplantation. TCRdb reprocessed the RT-PCR reads with MiXCR, giving one entry per CDR3 protein. Seen here are 390,000 or so distinct CDR3 sequences, under 20% observed once, and the top ten hold 7% to 7.5%. Source material: blood, either unsorted or a sorted T cell fraction (not recorded which). The receptor set was obtained from a human donor who was either an allogeneic HSCT recipient or a stem cell or donor lymphocyte infusion donor (not recorded which). It is not recorded whose cells these are; they may come from a transplant donor.

This sequence joins TRBV10-3 and TRBJ2-3, with 11 bases identical to TRBD2. V was clipped by 8 bases and J by 0 bases; unmatched bases: 7. The germline V gene has CDR1 ENHRY and CDR2 SYGVKD. CDR3 length: 16 residues. CDR3 region: CAIGGTSGISTDTQYF. Here the CDR3 DNA reads TGTGCCATCGGTGGGACTAGCGGAATTAGCACAGATACGCAGTATTTT.

This clonotype was seen a handful of times. The chain is built from TRBV5-5 and TRBJ2-6; D not resolved. There are 15 residues in the CDR3. The V gene's germline CDR1 is SGHKS and CDR2 YYEKEE (reference sequence). V gave up 1 base and J gave up 1 base, with 6 bases separating them. The CDR3 nucleotides read TGTGCCAGCAGCTTGCCCTTATCTGGGGCCAACGTCCTGACTTTC. Amino acid sequence: CASSLPLSGANVLTF.

The chain has TRBV21-1 and TRBJ2-5; whether TRBD2, the table's D call, matches the DNA was not checked. TRBV21-1 is marked as a pseudogene. The CDR3 loop spans 17 amino acids. CDR3 nucleotides: TGTGCCAGCAGCACCCTAAGAGAACAGACTAGCGGTGAGACCCAGTACTTC. Amino acids: CASSTLREQTSGETQYF.

CDR3 sequence reads: CASSRGDSGLSGANVLTF. The CDR3 coding sequence is TGCGCCAGCAGCAGGGGGGACAGTGGGCTCTCTGGGGCCAACGTCCTGACTTTC. The chain joins TRBV5-1 to TRBJ2-6, with a tentative D call TRBD1 (7 bases). This CDR3 has 18 amino acids. Germline CDR1 reads SGHRS; CDR2 reads YFSETQ. Trimming removed 4 bases from V and 0 bases from J, with 17 bases in between. Based on the CDR3 plus reference TRBV5-1 and TRBJ2-6, the full variable domain is KAGVTQTPRYLIKTRGQQVTLSCSPISGHRSVSWYQQTPGQGLQFLFEYFSETQRNKGNFPGRFSGRQFSNSRSEMNVSTLELGDSALYLCASSRGDSGLSGANVLTFGAGSRLTVL.

The CDR3 region is CASSREGTGNQPQHF. CDR3 coding DNA: TGTGCCAGCAGTCGGGAGGGGACGGGCAATCAGCCCCAGCATTTT. The rearrangement links TRBV7-6 to TRBJ1-5; D possibly corresponds to TRBD1 (5 bases). V dropped 6 bases and J dropped 2 bases, with 14 bases sitting between them. Germline values: CDR1 SGHVS, CDR2 FNYEAQ. The CDR3 consists of 15 residues. The full variable domain, in which reference TRBV7-6 and TRBJ1-5 provide the parts outside the CDR3, is GAGVSQSPRYKVTKRGQDVALRCDPISGHVSLYWYRQALGQGPEFLTYFNYEAQQDKSGLPNDRFSAERPEGSISTLTIQRTEQRDSAMYRCASSREGTGNQPQHFGDGTRLSIL.

This clonotype was picked up a small number of times. CDR3 in DNA: TGTGCCAGCAGATCACAGGGGATAGGTGGCTACACCTTC. Amino acids: CASRSQGIGGYTF. This chain connects TRBV7-9 to TRBJ1-2, with 7 bases fitting TRBD1. V was clipped by 6 bases and J by 7 bases; unmatched bases: 8. This CDR3 comprises 13 residues. Germline V CDR1 and CDR2: SEHNR, FQNEAQ (reference sequence).

The chain links TRBV5-1 to TRBJ1-2, with D maybe TRBD1 (5 bases). The CDR3 is made up of 16 amino acids. Between the trimmed V and J ends, which lost 0 bases and 0 bases, there was a span of 12 bases. Germline CDR1 SGHRS, CDR2 YFSETQ. The CDR3 region is CASSLGQLNSNYGYTF. Written as DNA, the CDR3 is TGCGCCAGCAGCTTGGGACAGCTGAACTCTAACTATGGCTACACCTTC.

The table lists this clonotype with many counts. This chain connects TRBV12-3 or TRBV12-4 to TRBJ1-5; perhaps TRBD1 as D (5 bases). Trimming left V 6 bases short and J 5 bases short, with 20 bases between. This CDR3 is 16 amino acids long. CDR3 bases: TGTGCCAGCAGCCTAGAGGGATGGGGCTGGGATCAGCCCCAGCATTTT. Amino acids: CASSLEGWGWDQPQHF.

In this sample, this clonotype turned up a few times. V is TRBV6-1 and J is TRBJ2-2; D is ambiguous. The CDR3 totals 14 residues. The V gene's germline CDR1 is MNHNS and CDR2 SASEGT. The V end was cut by 7 bases, the J end by 2 bases, with 11 bases between. The CDR3 is CASILSLNTGELFF. CDR3 sequence (DNA): TGTGCCAGCATTCTGTCCCTTAACACCGGGGAGCTGTTTTTT.

V is TRBV20-1 and J is TRBJ2-7, with 7 positions matching TRBD1. Germline CDR1 and CDR2: DFQATT and SNEGSKA (reference sequence). The CDR3 covers 12 residues. Unmatched junction bases numbered 6, after V lost 4 bases and J lost 6 bases. The CDR3 DNA is TGCAGTGCTACCCAGACAGGGCGCGAGCAGTACTTC. Its protein is CSATQTGREQYF.

This chain connects TRBV7-2 to TRBJ2-3, with 11 nucleotides matching TRBD2. Trimming cost V 5 bases and J 2 bases; bases outside gene matches: 9. The CDR3 consists of 17 residues. In germline, CDR1 is SGHTA, CDR2 FQGNSA. The CDR3 DNA follows: TGTGCCAGCAGCCTCCCCTTAGCGGGGGGGTTCACAGATACGCAGTATTTT. This sequence encodes CASSLPLAGGFTDTQYF.

The V call is TRBV7-9, the J call TRBJ2-7, with D tentatively TRBD2 (5 bases). Germline loops: CDR1 SEHNR, CDR2 FQNEAQ (reference sequence). The CDR3 runs 14 residues. The germline V and J ends were trimmed by 3 bases and 4 bases, with 13 bases remaining between them. The CDR3 sequence is CASSLLVTGYEQYF. CDR3 DNA sequence: TGTGCCAGCAGCTTGTTGGTCACGGGGTACGAGCAGTACTTC.

Ten or more counts support this clonotype. V usage is TRBV4-3 and J usage is TRBJ2-2, with 15 bases aligning to TRBD2. Trimming removed 1 base from V and 2 bases from J; junction bases left unmatched: 8. The CDR3 is made up of 20 amino acids. Germline V gene lookup returns CDR1 LGHNA and CDR2 YSLEER. CDR3 sequence: CASSQGPGTSGGLNTGELFF. The CDR3 DNA sequence: TGCGCCAGCAGCCAAGGACCAGGGACTAGCGGGGGGCTTAACACCGGGGAGCTGTTTTTT.

The CDR3 bases are TGTGCCAGCAGCGTAGCGTCAGGGACGCACAATGAGCAGTTCTTC. Amino acid sequence: CASSVASGTHNEQFF. The chain links TRBV9 to TRBJ2-1; D possibly matches TRBD1 or TRBD2 (5 bases each). Between the trimmed V and J ends, which lost 0 bases and 5 bases, there was a span of 12 bases. The germline CDR1 and CDR2 sequences are SGDLS and YYNGEE. The CDR3 is made up of 15 amino acids.

This clonotype was counted once. J is TRBJ2-5 and V is TRBV27, with a possible D match to TRBD1 (6 bases). Germline CDR1 MNHEY, CDR2 SMNVEV (reference sequence). Trimming took 4 bases from V and 4 from J, leaving 16 bases between them. CDR3 size: 15 residues. The CDR3, as DNA: TGTGCCAGCAGTTCCCTTGAGGGGGTTTCAGAGACCCAGTACTTC. The encoded protein is CASSSLEGVSETQYF.

This clonotype was seen more than once but under ten times. The chain carries TRBV20-1 and TRBJ1-5; D is perhaps TRBD1 (5 bases). Germline V gene lookup returns CDR1 DFQATT and CDR2 SNEGSKA (reference sequence). CDR3 size: 16 residues. The V gene lost 0 bases and the J gene lost 0 bases, with 12 bases spanning the gap. The CDR3 sequence: CSARDQYRNSNQPQHF. CDR3 nucleotides: TGCAGTGCTAGAGATCAGTACAGGAATAGCAATCAGCCCCAGCATTTT.

The sample holds a few counts of this clonotype. CDR3 nucleotide sequence: TGTGCCAGCAGCTCGGGGGACCAAGAGACCCAGTACTTC. Amino acids: CASSSGDQETQYF. The chain joins TRBV27 to TRBJ2-5; a weak D match, TRBD2 (6 bases). Germline-derived CDR1 and CDR2 are MNHEY and SMNVEV (reference sequence). V lost 6 bases and J lost 0, with 8 bases in between. The CDR3 has 13 residues.